The TCR beta chain described here comes from a study of glioma-infiltrating T cells after dendritic cell vaccination. The CDR3 consists of 14 residues. The germline V gene encodes CDR1 SGHRS and CDR2 YFSETQ. V lost 4 bases, J lost 6 bases, and 13 bases lay in between. PBMC were collected before vaccination, two weeks after the third vaccination, and at progression. Produced via immunoSEQ multiplex PCR; TCRdb's table is partial and in-frame only. The sample shows roughly 83,000 clones, 86% of them seen only once. The V and J genes are TRBV5-1 and TRBJ2-2; D might be TRBD2 (6 bases). The source material was blood, sampled before dendritic cell vaccination. The clonotype was recovered from a human donor with glioblastoma. The DNA of the CDR3 is TGCGCCAGCAGCCCCGCGGAGGGCCCCGGGGAGCTGTTTTTT. Residues: CASSPAEGPGELFF.